The clone carrying this TCR beta chain was found once. The target antigen is unknown. Assay used: immunoSEQ multiplex PCR; TCRdb lists only in-frame clones, some missing. The sample consists of some 19,000 clones, 70% to 90% of them appearing once. Noted time point: cycle 4 day 1 (C4D1), after 6 weeks of nivolumab. Following autologous stem cell transplantation, relapse occurred in every patient, and exposure to brentuximab vedotin varied. The data originate from a study of PD-1 blockade in classical Hodgkin lymphoma. Study-wide points: Although disease activity or prior therapy may be involved, causes of the repertoire differences remain undefined. Patients who responded completely had about the same baseline diversity as newly diagnosed patients.

Germline CDR1 is SEHNR and CDR2 is FQNEAQ (reference sequence). This CDR3 comprises 15 residues. V lost 5 bases, J lost 0 bases, and 10 bases lay in between. Sequences were derived from peripheral blood mononuclear cells (PBMCs), sampled before the fourth cycle of nivolumab. V and J are TRBV7-9 and TRBJ2-2; D possibly matches TRBD1 or TRBD2 (5 bases each). The receptor was derived from a human donor with classical Hodgkin lymphoma. The CDR3 DNA follows: TGTGCCAGCAGCCCGGGACGGCCGAACACCGGGGAGCTGTTTTTT. Its protein product is CASSPGRPNTGELFF.